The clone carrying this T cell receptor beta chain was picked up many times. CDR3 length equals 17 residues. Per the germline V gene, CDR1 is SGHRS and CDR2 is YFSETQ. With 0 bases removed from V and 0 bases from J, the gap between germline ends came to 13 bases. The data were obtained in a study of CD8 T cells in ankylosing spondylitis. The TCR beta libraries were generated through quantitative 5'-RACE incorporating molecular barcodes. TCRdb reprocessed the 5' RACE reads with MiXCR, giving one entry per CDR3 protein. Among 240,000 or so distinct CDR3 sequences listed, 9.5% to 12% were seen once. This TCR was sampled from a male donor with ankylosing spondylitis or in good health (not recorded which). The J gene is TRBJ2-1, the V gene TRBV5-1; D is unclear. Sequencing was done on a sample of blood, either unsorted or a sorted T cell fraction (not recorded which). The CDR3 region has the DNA TGCGCCAGCAGCTTGGCCCCGTTGTCGAGCTCCTACAATGAGCAGTTCTTC. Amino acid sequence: CASSLAPLSSSYNEQFF.